One sample yielded the 7 T cell receptor beta chains listed below, sequenced in a study of T cell responses to AZD1222 COVID-19 vaccine. This table comes from immunoSEQ multiplex PCR, and its TCRdb copy is limited to in-frame clones, with some not included. Of 120,000 to 150,000 clones in the sample, about 90% are singletons; the top ten hold 4% to 6%. Sequencing was performed on peripheral blood, taken on day 0 of AZD1222 vaccination. The receptor set was obtained from an adult in good health.

The CDR3 nucleotides read TGTGCCAGCAGCTTGATGGCTATTCAAGAGACCCAGTACTTC. Translation: CASSLMAIQETQYF. The genes are TRBV5-4 and TRBJ2-5; D remains unclear. The V gene's germline CDR1 is SGHNT and CDR2 YYREEE (reference sequence). With 1 base removed from V and 2 bases from J, the gap between germline ends came to 9 bases. The CDR3 is made up of 14 amino acids. Full variable domain (missing parts from reference TRBV5-4 and TRBJ2-5): ETGVTQSPTHLIKTRGQQVTLRCSSQSGHNTVSWYQQALGQGPQFIFQYYREEENGRGNFPPRFSGLQFPNYSSELNVNALELDDSALYLCASSLMAIQETQYFGPGTRLLVL.

The chain couples TRBV29-1 to TRBJ2-3; no firm D call. CDR1 is SQVTM and CDR2 is ANQGSEA in the germline V gene. Trimming removed 4 bases from V and 0 bases from J, with 8 bases in between. CDR3 length equals 13 residues. DNA of the CDR3: TGCAGCGTTGTCCGATCTAGCACAGATACGCAGTATTTT. This codes for CSVVRSSTDTQYF.

This sequence joins TRBV27 and TRBJ1-5; 7 bases map to TRBD1. Germline V CDR1 and CDR2: MNHEY, SMNVEV (reference sequence). This CDR3 has 14 amino acids. Losses at the gene ends were 5 bases for V and 5 bases for J; bases not matched to a gene: 6. DNA for the CDR3: TGTGCCAGCAGTCCTGGACAGGTCTATCAGCCCCAGCATTTT. It encodes CASSPGQVYQPQHF.

The V and J genes are TRBV27 and TRBJ1-1; 8 positions agree with TRBD1. Germline V gene sequence: CDR1 MNHEY, CDR2 SMNVEV (reference sequence). The V segment lost 6 bases and the J segment 10 bases; nucleotides outside the gene matches: 10. The CDR3 runs 13 residues. CDR3 coding DNA: TGTGCCAGCAGAATAACTACAGGGGGGCGAGCTTTCTTT. This gives the protein CASRITTGGRAFF.

The rearrangement joins TRBV7-9 to TRBJ1-1; TRBD1 aligns across 9 bases. J gave up 3 bases and V 5 bases, and 7 bases lay outside the gene matches. The CDR3 consists of 15 residues. CDR1 and CDR2 from the germline V gene are SEHNR and FQNEAQ (reference sequence). In nucleotides, the CDR3 is TGTGCCAGCAGCCCCGGACAGGGGAGGGACACTGAAGCTTTCTTT. This encodes CASSPGQGRDTEAFF.

The chain has TRBV27 and TRBJ2-7; D is undetermined. The CDR3 runs to 10 residues. Germline V gives CDR1 MNHEY, CDR2 SMNVEV (reference sequence). V lost 5 bases to trimming and J lost 4 bases, with 3 bases between them. The CDR3: CASSPYEQYF. For the CDR3, the DNA is TGTGCCAGCAGTCCTTACGAGCAGTACTTC.

This chain uses TRBV21-1 with TRBJ1-6; TRBD1, as called in the table, went unchecked against the DNA. TRBV21-1 is termed a pseudogene. The length of the CDR3 is 16 residues. CDR3 nucleotides: TGTGCCAGCAGCAAAGATTGCTCGCAGGTCAATTCACCCCTCCACTTT. This gives the protein CASSKDCSQVNSPLHF.